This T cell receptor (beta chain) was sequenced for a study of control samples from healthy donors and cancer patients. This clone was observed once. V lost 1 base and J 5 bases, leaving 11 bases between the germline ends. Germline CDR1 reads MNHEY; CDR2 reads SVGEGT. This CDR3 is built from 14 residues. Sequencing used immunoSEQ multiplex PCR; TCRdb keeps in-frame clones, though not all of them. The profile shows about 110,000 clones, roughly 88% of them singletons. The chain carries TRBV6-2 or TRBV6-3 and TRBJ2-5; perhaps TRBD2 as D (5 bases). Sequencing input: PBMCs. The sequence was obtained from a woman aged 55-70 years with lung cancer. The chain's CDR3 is CASSYFVPGETQYF. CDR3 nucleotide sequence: TGTGCCAGCAGTTACTTTGTACCGGGGGAGACCCAGTACTTC.